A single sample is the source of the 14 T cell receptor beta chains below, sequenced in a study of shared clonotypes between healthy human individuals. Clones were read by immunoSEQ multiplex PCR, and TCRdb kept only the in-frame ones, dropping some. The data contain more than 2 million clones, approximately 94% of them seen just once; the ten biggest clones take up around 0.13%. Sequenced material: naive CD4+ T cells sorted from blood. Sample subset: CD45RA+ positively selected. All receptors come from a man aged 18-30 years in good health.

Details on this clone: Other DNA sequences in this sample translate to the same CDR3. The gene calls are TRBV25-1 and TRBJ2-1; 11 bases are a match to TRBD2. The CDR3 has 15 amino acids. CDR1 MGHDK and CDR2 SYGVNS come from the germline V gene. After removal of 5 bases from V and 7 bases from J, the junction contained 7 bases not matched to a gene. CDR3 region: CASSLAGGPYNEQFF. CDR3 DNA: TGTGCCAGCAGTTTAGCGGGGGGGCCATATAATGAGCAGTTCTTC.

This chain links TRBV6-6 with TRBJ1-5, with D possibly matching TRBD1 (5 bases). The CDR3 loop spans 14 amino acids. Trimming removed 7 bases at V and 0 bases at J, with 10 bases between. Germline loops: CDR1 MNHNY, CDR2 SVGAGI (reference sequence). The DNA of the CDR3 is TGTGCCAGCATTAGGGGATATAGCAATCAGCCCCAGCATTTT. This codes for CASIRGYSNQPQHF.

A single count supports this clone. The CDR3 loop reads CASSYGETGGLAFF. The DNA for the CDR3 is TGTGCCAGCAGTTACGGCGAGACAGGGGGGTTAGCTTTCTTT. The rearrangement links TRBV6-5 to TRBJ1-1; 9 positions agree with TRBD1. This CDR3 spans 14 amino acids. Germline CDR1 reads MNHEY; CDR2 reads SVGAGI. V dropped 2 bases and J dropped 10; count of bases not matched to a gene: 8.

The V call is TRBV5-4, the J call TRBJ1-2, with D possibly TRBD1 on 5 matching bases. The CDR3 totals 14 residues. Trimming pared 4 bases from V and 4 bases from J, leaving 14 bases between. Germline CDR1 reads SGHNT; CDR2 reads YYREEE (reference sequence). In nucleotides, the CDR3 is TGTGCCAGCAGCCCCGGGACGCTGTTCTATGGCTACACCTTC. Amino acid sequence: CASSPGTLFYGYTF.

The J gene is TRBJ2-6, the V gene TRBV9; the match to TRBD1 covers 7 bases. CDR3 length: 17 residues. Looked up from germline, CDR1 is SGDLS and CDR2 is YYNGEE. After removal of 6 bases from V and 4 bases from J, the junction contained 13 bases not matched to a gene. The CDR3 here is CASNLNKQGFGANVLTF. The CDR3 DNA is TGTGCCAGCAATCTAAATAAACAGGGGTTCGGGGCCAACGTCCTGACTTTC.

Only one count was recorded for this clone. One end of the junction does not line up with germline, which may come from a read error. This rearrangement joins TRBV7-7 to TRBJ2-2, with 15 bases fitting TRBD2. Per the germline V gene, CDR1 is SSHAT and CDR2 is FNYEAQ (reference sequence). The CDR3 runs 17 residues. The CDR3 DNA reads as TGTGCTAGCAGCCCCGGACTAGCGGGGGGGCGTACCGGGGAGCTGTTTTTT. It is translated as CASSPGLAGGRTGELFF.

The CDR3, as DNA: TGTGCCAGCAGTTACCTACGGGGGGAGATGCGCCACGAGCAGTACTTC. It yields the protein CASSYLRGEMRHEQYF. The chain couples TRBV6-6 to TRBJ2-7; 7 bases are shared with TRBD2. The CDR3 loop spans 16 amino acids. Germline loops: CDR1 MNHNY, CDR2 SVGAGI (reference sequence). Trimming took 2 bases from V and 5 from J; bases not matched to a gene: 12.

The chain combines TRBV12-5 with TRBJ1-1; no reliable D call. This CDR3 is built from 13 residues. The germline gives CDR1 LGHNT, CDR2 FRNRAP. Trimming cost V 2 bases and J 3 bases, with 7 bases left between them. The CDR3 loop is CASGLWPYTEAFF. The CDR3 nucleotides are TGTGCTAGTGGTTTGTGGCCATACACTGAAGCTTTCTTT.

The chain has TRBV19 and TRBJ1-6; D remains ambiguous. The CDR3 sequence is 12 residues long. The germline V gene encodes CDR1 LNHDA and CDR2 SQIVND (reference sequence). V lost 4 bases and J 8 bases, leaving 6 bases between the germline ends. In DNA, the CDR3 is TGTGCCAGTAGTAACCCCGATTCACCCCTCCACTTT. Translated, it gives CASSNPDSPLHF.

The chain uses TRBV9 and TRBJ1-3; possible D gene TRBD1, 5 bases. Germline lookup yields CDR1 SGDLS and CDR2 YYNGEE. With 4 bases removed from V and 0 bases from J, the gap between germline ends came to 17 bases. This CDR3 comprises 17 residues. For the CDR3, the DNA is TGTGCCAGCAGCCCATCGAGGGACGGAAGCTCTGGAAACACCATATATTTT. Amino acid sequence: CASSPSRDGSSGNTIYF.

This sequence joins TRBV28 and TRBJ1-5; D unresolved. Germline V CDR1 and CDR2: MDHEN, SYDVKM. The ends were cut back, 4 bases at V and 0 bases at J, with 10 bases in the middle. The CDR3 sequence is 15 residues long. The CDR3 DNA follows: TGTGCCAGCAGTTCGAGCCAGTTTAGCAATCAGCCCCAGCATTTT. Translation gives CASSSSQFSNQPQHF.

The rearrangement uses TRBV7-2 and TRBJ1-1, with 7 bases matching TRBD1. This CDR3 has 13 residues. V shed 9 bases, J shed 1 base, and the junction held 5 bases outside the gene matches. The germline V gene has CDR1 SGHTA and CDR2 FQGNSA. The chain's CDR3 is CASRRQGNTEAFF. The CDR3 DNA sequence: TGTGCCAGTAGGAGACAGGGGAACACTGAAGCTTTCTTT.

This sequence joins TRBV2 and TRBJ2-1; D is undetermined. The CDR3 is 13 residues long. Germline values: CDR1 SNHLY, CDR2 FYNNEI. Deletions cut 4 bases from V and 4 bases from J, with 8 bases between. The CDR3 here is CASSGDVYNEQFF. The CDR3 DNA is TGTGCCAGCAGTGGTGATGTTTACAATGAGCAGTTCTTC.

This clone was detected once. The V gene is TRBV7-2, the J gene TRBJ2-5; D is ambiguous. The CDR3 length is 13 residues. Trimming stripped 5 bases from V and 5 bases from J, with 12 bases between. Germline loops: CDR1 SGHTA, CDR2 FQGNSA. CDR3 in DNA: TGTGCCAGCAGCCCCCACTATGTCGAGACCCAGTACTTC. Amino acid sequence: CASSPHYVETQYF.